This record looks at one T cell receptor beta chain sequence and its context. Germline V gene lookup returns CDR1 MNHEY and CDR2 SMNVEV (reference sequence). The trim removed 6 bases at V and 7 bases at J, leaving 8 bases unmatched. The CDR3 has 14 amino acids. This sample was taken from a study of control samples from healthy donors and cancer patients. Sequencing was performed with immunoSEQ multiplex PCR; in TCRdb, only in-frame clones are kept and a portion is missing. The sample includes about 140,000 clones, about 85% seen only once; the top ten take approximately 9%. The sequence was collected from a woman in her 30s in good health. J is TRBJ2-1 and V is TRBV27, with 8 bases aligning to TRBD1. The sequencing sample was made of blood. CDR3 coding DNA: TGTGCCAGCAGCAGGGGGCGGAGGAATAATGAGCAGTTCTTC. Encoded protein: CASSRGRRNNEQFF.